This T cell receptor (beta chain) was captured in a study of shared clonotypes between healthy human individuals. Study details: For every donor, three CD4 naive, three CD4 memory, two CD8 naive and one CD8 memory plates were used.

Trimming removed 7 bases from V and 2 bases from J; junction bases left unmatched: 8. The CDR3 extends over 14 amino acids. CDR1 is SNHLY and CDR2 is FYNNEI in the germline V gene. The study ran the assay at deep level. Assay: immunoSEQ multiplex PCR; the TCRdb copy retains only in-frame clones and omits some. The data hold about 1.1 million clones, with approximately 77% observed a single time. Investigators divided CD4+ cells into CD45RA+ naive and CD45RA-negative memory subsets. V usage is TRBV2 and J usage is TRBJ2-7; TRBD2 matches 7 bases. The receptor was derived from a man between 18 and 29 years old in good health. Some clones in this sample may be carry-over from other donors' samples. The sample was memory CD4+ T cells from PBMCs. The subset: CD45RA-negative fraction. This CDR3 is CASTVGLGPYEQYF. For the CDR3, the DNA is TGTGCCAGCACTGTAGGACTAGGGCCCTACGAGCAGTACTTC. Looking up the rest from reference TRBV2 and TRBJ2-7 gives the full variable domain: EPEVTQTPSHQVTQMGQEVILRCVPISNHLYFYWYRQILGQKVEFLVSFYNNEISEKSEIFDDQFSVERPDGSNFTLKIRSTKLEDSAMYFCASTVGLGPYEQYFGPGTRLTVT.